One sample yielded the 22 T cell receptor beta chains listed below, sequenced in a study of Ad26.COV2.S vaccination and SARS-CoV-2 variants. Here immunoSEQ multiplex PCR was the method, and the copy in TCRdb shows in-frame clones only, minus some. The sample lists a few hundred thousand clones, 90% occurring once. The treatment denotes: around 19 received Ad26.COV2.S at low or high dose, single or two shots; 5 received placebo; per-sample allocation not given. Collection of the samples took place on day 63 after the first injection of vaccine or placebo. Source: peripheral blood, taken in a trial of Ad26.COV2.S vaccine versus placebo. The receptor set was obtained from a person between 18 and 59 years old who received the Ad26.COV2.S COVID-19 vaccine or a placebo.

The gene calls are TRBV10-1 and TRBJ1-4; D unclear. Germline CDR1 is WNHNN and CDR2 is SYGVQD (reference sequence). Trimming took off 3 bases at V and 2 bases at J, with 7 bases between the two ends. This CDR3 comprises 14 residues. CDR3 sequence reads: CASSDPMTNEKLFF. In nucleotides, the CDR3 is TGCGCCAGCAGTGACCCCATGACTAATGAAAAACTGTTTTTT.

The V gene is TRBV20-1, the J gene TRBJ2-7; D is undetermined. Germline CDR1 reads DFQATT; CDR2 reads SNEGSKA (reference sequence). The CDR3 length is 11 residues. V dropped 4 bases and J dropped 6 bases, with 10 bases sitting between them. The CDR3: CSATQIAEQYF. The CDR3 coding sequence is TGCAGTGCTACCCAGATTGCCGAGCAGTACTTC.

This clone appeared a few times. V is TRBV19 and J is TRBJ2-2, with D maybe TRBD2 (5 bases). Trimming took off 1 base at V and 6 bases at J, with 12 bases between the two ends. From germline, CDR1 is LNHDA and CDR2 SQIVND (reference sequence). The CDR3 has 15 residues. CDR3 bases: TGTGCCAGTAGTATAGCCCAAGGAGGAGCCGGGGAGCTGTTTTTT. The encoded protein is CASSIAQGGAGELFF.

The chain is built from TRBV5-4 and TRBJ1-1, with 8 bases that match TRBD1. The V gene end was trimmed by 6 bases and the J gene end by 3 bases; junction bases not matched to a gene: 7. Per germline, CDR1 SGHNT and CDR2 YYREEE (reference sequence). The CDR3 has 14 residues. DNA of the CDR3: TGTGCCAGCAACGATCCGGACAGGGACACTGAAGCTTTCTTT. It translates to CASNDPDRDTEAFF.

The chain links TRBV27 to TRBJ2-7, with 7 bases matching TRBD1. The CDR3 is 15 residues long. Germline CDR1 MNHEY, CDR2 SMNVEV (reference sequence). V was pared by 0 bases and J by 0 bases, with 2 bases of the junction left unmatched. CDR3 residues: CASSLSDRVSYEQYF. In nucleotides, the CDR3 is TGTGCCAGCAGTTTATCCGACAGGGTCTCCTACGAGCAGTACTTC.

The chain employs TRBV11-2 and TRBJ2-4, with D perhaps given as TRBD1 or TRBD2 (5 bases each). Per germline, CDR1 SGHAT and CDR2 FQNNGV. V lost 5 bases, J lost 1 base, and 15 bases lay in between. The length of the CDR3 is 16 residues. The CDR3 here is CASSPRDRGAKNIQYF. The DNA of the CDR3 is TGTGCCAGCAGCCCCCGGGACCGTGGGGCCAAAAACATTCAGTACTTC.

This clone has only a few counts. V and J are TRBV7-9 and TRBJ1-6, with 8 bases lining up with TRBD1. Germline V gene sequence: CDR1 SEHNR, CDR2 FQNEAQ (reference sequence). This CDR3 is built from 14 residues. The ends lost 2 bases at V and 9 bases at J; junction bases unmatched: 3. Here the CDR3 reads CASSLWQGASPLHF. The CDR3 bases are TGTGCCAGCAGCTTATGGCAGGGGGCTTCACCCCTCCACTTT. The full variable domain, with the rest looked up from reference TRBV7-9 and TRBJ1-6, is DTGVSQNPRHKITKRGQNVTFRCDPISEHNRLYWYRQTLGQGPEFLTYFQNEAQLEKSRLLSDRFSAERPKGSFSTLEIQRTEQGDSAMYLCASSLWQGASPLHFGNGTRLTVT.

The chain couples TRBV30 to TRBJ1-2; D uncertain. Germline V gives CDR1 GTSNPN, CDR2 SVGIG (reference sequence). This CDR3 is 10 amino acids long. Trimming removed 3 bases from V and 8 bases from J, with 7 bases in between. CDR3 coding DNA: TGTGCCTGGAGCGGTTACGGCTACACCTTC. Residues: CAWSGYGYTF.

The rearrangement links TRBV13 to TRBJ2-7, with TRBD2 identical over 7 bases. After removal of 3 bases from V and 2 bases from J, the junction contained 7 bases not matched to a gene. Looked up from germline, CDR1 is PRHDT and CDR2 is FYEKMQ (reference sequence). The CDR3 is made up of 15 amino acids. The chain's CDR3 is CASSFGRGVAYEQYF. The CDR3 nucleotides are TGTGCCAGCAGCTTTGGGAGGGGAGTGGCCTACGAGCAGTACTTC.

This clone was seen once. J is TRBJ2-1 and V is TRBV6-5, with D unclear. V lost 7 bases and J lost 2, with 12 bases in between. The CDR3 spans 14 residues. Germline loops: CDR1 MNHEY, CDR2 SVGAGI. The DNA of the CDR3 is TGTGCCAGCACCCCCCGGGTTACCTACAATGAGCAGTTCTTC. Protein sequence: CASTPRVTYNEQFF.

V gene TRBV19 combines with J gene TRBJ1-5; D not certain. The CDR3 length is 12 residues. Germline V gene sequence: CDR1 LNHDA, CDR2 SQIVND (reference sequence). V lost 1 base, J lost 6 bases, and 4 bases lay in between. The CDR3 DNA sequence: TGTGCCAGTAGTATAGGGATTCAGCCCCAGCATTTT. Protein product: CASSIGIQPQHF.

The chain joins TRBV7-2 to TRBJ2-3, with 7 bases that match TRBD2. Trimming cost V 8 bases and J 6 bases; bases outside gene matches: 14. CDR1 and CDR2 from the germline V gene are SGHTA and FQGNSA. CDR3 length equals 15 residues. The CDR3 protein is CASGNWGGIGDTQYF. The CDR3 DNA reads TGTGCCAGCGGCAATTGGGGGGGGATAGGCGATACGCAGTATTTT.

This chain connects TRBV2 to TRBJ2-2, with 8 nucleotides matching TRBD1. The trim removed 3 bases at V and 7 bases at J, leaving 22 bases unmatched. From germline, CDR1 is SNHLY and CDR2 FYNNEI. The length of the CDR3 is 20 residues. In DNA, the CDR3 is TGTGCCAGCAGTGACAGGGACAGGAGACTTGTCGGGAGTATCGGCGGGGAGCTGTTTTTT. This encodes CASSDRDRRLVGSIGGELFF.

This clone has a single count. The chain carries TRBV30 and TRBJ2-1, with D unclear. This CDR3 has 13 residues. Germline V gene lookup returns CDR1 GTSNPN and CDR2 SVGIG (reference sequence). V was cut by 4 bases and J by 5 bases, with 12 bases left in between. The DNA for the CDR3 is TGTGCCTGGACTTTCAGTGCAGACAATGAGCAGTTCTTC. This sequence encodes CAWTFSADNEQFF.

The chain employs TRBV6-1 and TRBJ2-5; D ambiguous. The ends were cut back, 0 bases at V and 4 bases at J, with 9 bases in the middle. Per germline, CDR1 MNHNS and CDR2 SASEGT. The CDR3 sequence is 14 residues long. CDR3 residues: CASSEAPVRETQYF. DNA of the CDR3: TGTGCCAGCAGTGAAGCTCCAGTGCGAGAGACCCAGTACTTC.

The J gene is TRBJ1-4, the V gene TRBV5-8; TRBD1 matches 10 bases. CDR1 and CDR2 from the germline V gene are SGHTS and YDEGEE. Trimming at V came to 2 bases and at J to 14 bases, leaving 9 bases not matched to a gene. The CDR3 consists of 14 residues. CDR3 protein: CASSFDRGPGTLFF. The CDR3 region has the DNA TGTGCCAGCAGCTTCGACAGGGGGCCCGGTACTCTGTTTTTT. The full variable domain, completed using reference TRBV5-8 and TRBJ1-4, is EAGVTQSPTHLIKTRGQQATLRCSPISGHTSVYWYQQALGLGLQFLLWYDEGEERNRGNFPPRFSGRQFPNYSSELNVNALELEDSALYLCASSFDRGPGTLFFGSGTQLSVL.

The chain uses TRBV5-1 and TRBJ2-3, with TRBD1 matching 9 bases. The germline CDR1 and CDR2 sequences are SGHRS and YFSETQ. The CDR3 has 14 residues. V lost 4 bases to trimming and J lost 4 bases; unmatched junction nucleotides: 4. CDR3 nucleotide sequence: TGCGCCAGCAGCAGGGACAGGGTCCCAGATACGCAGTATTTT. As protein: CASSRDRVPDTQYF.

The chain couples TRBV7-6 to TRBJ2-7, with no clear D. Trimming stripped 5 bases from V and 5 bases from J, with 16 bases between. Germline CDR1 SGHVS, CDR2 FNYEAQ. This CDR3 contains 14 residues. CDR3 DNA: TGTGCCAGCAGCCTACCGGCCCCTAGGGACGAGCAGTACTTC. Residues: CASSLPAPRDEQYF.

The chain combines TRBV19 with TRBJ1-5; a weak D match, TRBD1 (5 bases). CDR3 length: 15 residues. V was shortened by 3 bases and J by 4 bases, with 13 bases between the two germline ends. Germline lookup yields CDR1 LNHDA and CDR2 SQIVND (reference sequence). The CDR3 region is CASSIQDRFNQPQHF. CDR3 sequence (DNA): TGTGCCAGTAGTATTCAAGACAGATTTAATCAGCCCCAGCATTTT.

This clone has a single count. The rearrangement links TRBV5-4 to TRBJ2-5; tentatively, D is TRBD2 (5 bases). V was cut by 0 bases and J by 4 bases, with 13 bases left in between. The CDR3 sequence is 15 residues long. Germline CDR1 and CDR2: SGHNT and YYREEE (reference sequence). CDR3 residues: CASSLESSRTETQYF. The DNA of the CDR3 is TGTGCCAGCAGCTTGGAATCTAGCCGGACAGAGACCCAGTACTTC.

The rearrangement links TRBV7-2 to TRBJ2-2; 8 bases are shared with TRBD2. CDR3 length equals 14 residues. The V gene end was trimmed by 10 bases and the J gene end by 2 bases; junction bases not matched to a gene: 6. Germline CDR1 SGHTA, CDR2 FQGNSA. DNA of the CDR3: TGTGCCAACAAGCGGGAGCTTAACACCGGGGAGCTGTTTTTT. Its protein product is CANKRELNTGELFF.

J is TRBJ2-1 and V is TRBV28, with TRBD2 as a possible D gene (5 bases). CDR3 size: 13 residues. V lost 5 bases and J lost 7, with 12 bases in between. CDR1 and CDR2 from the germline V gene are MDHEN and SYDVKM. CDR3 DNA: TGTGCCAGCAGTGACTTAGCGAGGAATGAGCAGTTCTTC. Encoded protein: CASSDLARNEQFF.